Shown below are 10 T cell receptor beta chains from a single sample sequenced in a study of T-cell memory formation after mild COVID-19. TCRdb processed the 5' RACE reads anew with MiXCR; each CDR3 protein has one entry. Among approximately 580,000 distinct CDR3 sequences, roughly 20% were seen once, and the ten largest hold roughly an eighth. Material for sequencing was PBMCs or a T cell subset sorted from them (not recorded which). These receptors came from an adult woman who had mild COVID-19 (a few samples of this study predate the infection). Cell type and time point are not known.

In its sample, this clonotype was seen many times. The junction departs from germline at one end; a sequencing error may be responsible. The chain uses TRBV12-3 or TRBV12-4 and TRBJ2-1; a weak D match, TRBD2 (6 bases). This CDR3 is built from 11 residues. In DNA form, the CDR3 reads TGCGCCAGCAGCTTGGGAGGTGAGCAGTTCTTC. Protein product: CASSLGGEQFF.

This clonotype showed up just a few times. The J gene is TRBJ2-3, the V gene TRBV4-1; 10 nucleotides line up with TRBD2. V was clipped by 5 bases and J by 1 base; unmatched bases: 9. Germline V gene lookup returns CDR1 MGHRA and CDR2 YSYEKL. The CDR3 runs to 17 residues. CDR3 protein: CASSNIGLAEGTDTQYF. CDR3 bases: TGCGCCAGCAGCAATATCGGACTAGCGGAAGGCACAGATACGCAGTATTTT.

This sequence joins TRBV12-3 or TRBV12-4 and TRBJ2-1; D might be TRBD1 or TRBD2, each matching 5 bases. The CDR3 covers 17 residues. Trimming removed 0 bases from V and 10 bases from J, with 22 bases in between. CDR3 residues: CASSLASLAATQGEQFF. CDR3 bases: TGTGCCAGCAGTTTAGCGAGCCTAGCAGCCACCCAGGGAGAGCAGTTCTTC.

This clonotype was seen only a few times. The genes are TRBV7-8 and TRBJ2-5; the D gene could be TRBD1 or TRBD2 (5 bases each). Germline V lookup: CDR1 SGHVS, CDR2 FQNEAQ. The CDR3 has 12 amino acids. The germline V and J ends were trimmed by 8 bases and 5 bases, with 12 bases remaining between them. The CDR3 nucleotides read TGTGCCAGCGGACGAGGGGTGGAGACCCAGTACTTC. It codes for CASGRGVETQYF.

A note on this clonotype: The CDR3 does not close with the conserved phenylalanine or tryptophan, likely indicating a read error. This chain connects TRBV20-1 to TRBJ1-1, with unresolved D. Trimming took 3 bases from V and 1 from J, leaving 9 bases between them. This CDR3 region has 13 residues. Germline loops: CDR1 DFQATT, CDR2 SNEGSKA (reference sequence). CDR3 nucleotides: TGCAGTGCTAGGGGGATGGGGAACACTGAAGCTTTCCTT. It encodes CSARGMGNTEAFL.

The chain employs TRBV29-1 and TRBJ2-1; TRBD2 is a possible D gene (7 bases). The CDR3 runs 15 residues. Trimming left V 6 bases short and J 1 base short, with 16 bases between. Germline lookup yields CDR1 SQVTM and CDR2 ANQGSEA. CDR3 in DNA: TGCAGCGTCTATAGGGGGGGGATATCCTACAATGAGCAGTTCTTC. It codes for CSVYRGGISYNEQFF.

The table lists this clonotype with a few counts. The chain links TRBV11-2 to TRBJ2-5, with no clear D. V was clipped by 0 bases and J by 1 base, with 15 bases between them. Per the germline V gene, CDR1 is SGHAT and CDR2 is FQNNGV. The CDR3 is 17 residues long. The CDR3 is CASSLEGLGRAQETQYF. CDR3 DNA sequence: TGTGCCAGCAGCTTAGAGGGCCTCGGAAGGGCCCAAGAGACCCAGTACTTC. Full variable domain (rest looked up from reference TRBV11-2 and TRBJ2-5): EAGVAQSPRYKIIEKRQSVAFWCNPISGHATLYWYQQILGQGPKLLIQFQNNGVVDDSQLPKDRFSAERLKGVDSTLKIQPAKLEDSAVYLCASSLEGLGRAQETQYFGPGTRLLVL.

This clonotype has only a few counts. The V call is TRBV27, the J call TRBJ2-3, with D unclear. Germline loops: CDR1 MNHEY, CDR2 SMNVEV (reference sequence). The CDR3 length is 17 residues. V was shortened by 0 bases and J by 2 bases, with 15 bases between the two germline ends. CDR3 residues: CASSLSRPGLATDTQYF. CDR3 sequence (DNA): TGTGCCAGCAGTTTATCGAGGCCCGGGCTCGCCACAGATACGCAGTATTTT.

The rearrangement joins TRBV4-2 to TRBJ2-1; TRBD1 aligns across 7 bases. Germline lookup yields CDR1 LGHNA and CDR2 YNFKEQ. Trimming removed 6 bases from V and 8 bases from J; junction bases left unmatched: 10. The CDR3 has 14 amino acids. CDR3: CASSKTGSGHEQFF. The CDR3 nucleotides read TGTGCCAGCAGTAAGACAGGGTCCGGGCATGAGCAGTTCTTC.

This clonotype was counted only a few times. The V call is TRBV12-3 or TRBV12-4, the J call TRBJ2-7; perhaps TRBD1 as D (5 bases). The CDR3 is 16 amino acids. V gave up 6 bases and J gave up 0 bases, with 18 bases separating them. In DNA form, the CDR3 reads TGTGCCAGCAGCTTGGGGCAGCTCTTACACTCCTACGAGCAGTACTTC. Residues: CASSLGQLLHSYEQYF.